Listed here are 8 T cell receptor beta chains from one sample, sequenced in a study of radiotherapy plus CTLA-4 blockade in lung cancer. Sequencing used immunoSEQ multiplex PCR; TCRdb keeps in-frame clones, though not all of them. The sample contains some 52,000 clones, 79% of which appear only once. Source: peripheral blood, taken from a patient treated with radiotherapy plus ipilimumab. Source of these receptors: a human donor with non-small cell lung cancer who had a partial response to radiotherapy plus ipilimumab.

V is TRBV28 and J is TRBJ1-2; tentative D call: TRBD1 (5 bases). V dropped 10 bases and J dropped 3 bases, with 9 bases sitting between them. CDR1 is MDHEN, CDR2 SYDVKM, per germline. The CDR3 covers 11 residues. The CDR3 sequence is CATDSHYGYTF. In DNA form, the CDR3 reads TGTGCCACAGACAGCCACTATGGCTACACCTTC.

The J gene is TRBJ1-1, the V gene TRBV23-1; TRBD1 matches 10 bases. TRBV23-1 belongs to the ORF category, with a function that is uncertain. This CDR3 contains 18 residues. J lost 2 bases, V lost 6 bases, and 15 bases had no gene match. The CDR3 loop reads CASSRNFLGQGQNTEAFF. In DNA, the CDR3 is TGCGCCAGCAGCCGAAATTTCCTGGGACAGGGGCAAAACACTGAAGCTTTCTTT.

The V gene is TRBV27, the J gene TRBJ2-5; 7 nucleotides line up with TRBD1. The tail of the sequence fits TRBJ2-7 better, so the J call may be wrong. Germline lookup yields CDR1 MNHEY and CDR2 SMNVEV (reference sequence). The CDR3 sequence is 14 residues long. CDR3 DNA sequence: TGTGCCAGCAGTCCAGGGGGATTCTTCTACGAGCAGTACTTC. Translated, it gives CASSPGGFFYEQYF.

The CDR3 loop is CASSLGPGARGGYTDTQYF. The DNA for the CDR3 is TGTGCCAGCAGCTTAGGGCCAGGGGCGAGGGGTGGTTACACAGATACGCAGTATTTT. The chain employs TRBV7-6 and TRBJ2-3, with D possibly TRBD1 on 6 matching bases. CDR3 size: 19 residues. V lost 1 base to trimming and J lost 2 bases, with 22 bases between them. Germline CDR1 reads SGHVS; CDR2 reads FNYEAQ.

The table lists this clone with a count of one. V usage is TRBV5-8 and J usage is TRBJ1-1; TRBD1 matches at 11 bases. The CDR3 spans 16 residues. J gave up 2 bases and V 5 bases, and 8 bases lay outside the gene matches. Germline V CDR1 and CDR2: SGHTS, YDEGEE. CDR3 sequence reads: CASRDRGRGLNTEAFF. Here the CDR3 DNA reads TGTGCCAGCAGGGACAGGGGGCGCGGGCTTAACACTGAAGCTTTCTTT.

CDR3 protein: CASMASGGTNEKLFF. The CDR3 coding sequence is TGTGCCAGCATGGCCTCAGGGGGCACTAATGAAAAACTGTTTTTT. The chain employs TRBV2 and TRBJ1-4, with TRBD1 matching 8 bases. There are 15 residues in the CDR3. V lost 7 bases and J lost 2; bases outside the gene matches: 6. CDR1 SNHLY and CDR2 FYNNEI come from the germline V gene.

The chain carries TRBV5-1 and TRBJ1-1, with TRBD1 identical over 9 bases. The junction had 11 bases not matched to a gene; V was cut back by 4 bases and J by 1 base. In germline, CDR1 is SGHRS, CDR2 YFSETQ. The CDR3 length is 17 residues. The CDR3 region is CASSIDRGGFKNTEAFF. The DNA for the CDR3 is TGCGCCAGCAGCATAGACAGGGGGGGGTTTAAGAACACTGAAGCTTTCTTT. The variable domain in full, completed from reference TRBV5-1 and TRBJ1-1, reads KAGVTQTPRYLIKTRGQQVTLSCSPISGHRSVSWYQQTPGQGLQFLFEYFSETQRNKGNFPGRFSGRQFSNSRSEMNVSTLELGDSALYLCASSIDRGGFKNTEAFFGQGTRLTVV.

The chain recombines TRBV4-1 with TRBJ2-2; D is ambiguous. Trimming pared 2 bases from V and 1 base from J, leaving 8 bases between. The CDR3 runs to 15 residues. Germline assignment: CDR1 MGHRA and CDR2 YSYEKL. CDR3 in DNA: TGCGCCAGCAGCCAAAAACCGGGGAACACCGGGGAGCTGTTTTTT. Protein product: CASSQKPGNTGELFF.